The clone carrying this T cell receptor (beta chain) showed up just a few times. Its antigen remains unidentified. The data were produced by immunoSEQ multiplex PCR, yet TCRdb's version contains in-frame clones alone and is incomplete. Altogether over 950,000 clones are present, roughly 77% being singletons, with the ten largest covering 0.89%. This entry comes from a study of shared clonotypes between healthy human individuals. Study outcomes and limitations: Some naive CD4 clonotypes, around 4.7%, turned up in common across several donors. Since donors were few, the genetic and exposure-history diversity represented was limited. Memory subsets generally showed lower estimated richness than naive subsets.

The CDR3 spans 12 residues. Looked up from germline, CDR1 is SGHDT and CDR2 is YYEEEE. The V end was cut by 4 bases, the J end by 6 bases, with 10 bases between. This chain joins TRBV5-6 and TRBJ1-2; D might be TRBD1 (6 bases). The sequenced material came from memory CD4+ T cells from PBMCs. As for subset: CD45RA-negative fraction. The clonotype originates from a young man in good health. Some clones in this sample may be carry-over from other donors' samples. CDR3 nucleotides: TGTGCCAGCAGCCCAGGGGATAATGGCTACACCTTC. Its translation: CASSPGDNGYTF.